These 11 T cell receptor beta chains share one sample of origin, sequenced in a study of cytomegalovirus exposure and HLA in healthy donors. PCR employed 60 Vbeta and 13 Jbeta primers. Profiled with immunoSEQ multiplex PCR; TCRdb holds only in-frame clones, not every one. This table has roughly 120,000 clones, 55% to 75% appearing once. Material: PBMCs. Receptor source: a middle-aged woman in good health and CMV-seropositive.

A few counts support this clone. The genes are TRBV2 and TRBJ2-1, with D possibly TRBD2 on 6 matching bases. Trimming removed 6 bases from V and 9 bases from J, with 21 bases in between. This CDR3 comprises 15 residues. CDR1 and CDR2 (germline): SNHLY, FYNNEI. CDR3 loop: CASSGSSGPEGEQFF. The CDR3 nucleotides are TGTGCCAGCAGCGGGAGCAGTGGGCCCGAGGGTGAGCAGTTCTTC.

This rearrangement joins TRBV12-5 to TRBJ2-7; 11 bases map to TRBD1. The CDR3 length is 15 residues. The junction had 4 bases not matched to a gene; V was cut back by 2 bases and J by 4 bases. CDR1 is LGHNT and CDR2 is FRNRAP in the germline V gene. The CDR3 sequence: CASGLSGQGVYEQYF. The DNA for the CDR3 is TGTGCTAGTGGTTTGTCGGGACAGGGGGTTTACGAGCAGTACTTC.

The CDR3: CASSLTKRETQYF. The CDR3 coding sequence is TGTGCCAGCAGCTTAACGAAGCGGGAGACCCAGTACTTC. The rearrangement uses TRBV7-3 and TRBJ2-5, with a tentative D call TRBD2 (5 bases). Germline CDR1 is SGHTA and CDR2 is FQGTGA. The CDR3 has 13 residues. Trimming stripped 0 bases from V and 5 bases from J, with 7 bases between.

The chain employs TRBV25-1 and TRBJ2-1; 11 nucleotides line up with TRBD1. Germline CDR1 is MGHDK and CDR2 is SYGVNS. The length of the CDR3 is 15 residues. Trimming at V came to 4 bases and at J to 7 bases, leaving 6 bases not matched to a gene. This CDR3 is CASSVRTGGPNEQFF. The DNA for the CDR3 is TGTGCCAGCAGTGTTAGGACAGGGGGCCCAAATGAGCAGTTCTTC.

V gene TRBV7-2 combines with J gene TRBJ2-1; maybe TRBD2 (7 bases). Trimming cost V 1 base and J 14 bases, with 15 bases left between them. Germline-derived CDR1 and CDR2 are SGHTA and FQGNSA. This CDR3 is built from 13 residues. In DNA form, the CDR3 reads TGTGCCAGCAGCTTAGAAGAGGGGGGGCGGGAGTTCTTC. This gives the protein CASSLEEGGREFF.

The J gene is TRBJ2-2, the V gene TRBV11-2, with 8 nucleotides matching TRBD1. J gave up 6 bases and V 5 bases, and 5 bases lay outside the gene matches. The CDR3 length is 14 residues. Germline assignment: CDR1 SGHAT and CDR2 FQNNGV. The CDR3 bases are TGTGCCAGCAGCCAAGACAGGGGAGCCGGGGAGCTGTTTTTT. Its translation is CASSQDRGAGELFF.

The chain has TRBV6-6 and TRBJ1-2; 10 bases align to TRBD1. Germline V gene lookup returns CDR1 MNHNY and CDR2 SVGAGI (reference sequence). The CDR3 totals 13 residues. After removal of 7 bases from V and 5 bases from J, the junction contained 4 bases not matched to a gene. The CDR3 nucleotides are TGTGCCAGCAATACGGACAGGGGGTATGGCTACACCTTC. Translating it yields CASNTDRGYGYTF.

V gene TRBV4-1 combines with J gene TRBJ1-1, with D possibly being TRBD1 (5 bases). V lost 2 bases to trimming and J lost 4 bases, with 8 bases between them. Germline CDR1 reads MGHRA; CDR2 reads YSYEKL. The CDR3 is made up of 13 amino acids. In DNA form, the CDR3 reads TGCGCCAGCAGCCAACCCGGGGGCACTGAAGCTTTCTTT. Translated: CASSQPGGTEAFF.

The chain joins TRBV14 to TRBJ1-2; a possible D gene is TRBD1 (5 bases). The CDR3 runs 15 residues. The V gene lost 1 base and the J gene lost 4 bases, with 13 bases spanning the gap. Germline loops: CDR1 SGHDN, CDR2 FVKESK. The CDR3 here is CASSQVSGGTYGYTF. CDR3 nucleotide sequence: TGTGCCAGCAGCCAAGTCTCGGGGGGAACCTATGGCTACACCTTC.

The chain is built from TRBV7-6 and TRBJ2-2; the D gene is possibly TRBD2 (6 bases). The germline CDR1 and CDR2 sequences are SGHVS and FNYEAQ. The CDR3 has 14 amino acids. V was pared by 5 bases and J by 2 bases, with 9 bases between. CDR3 residues: CASSAGTNTGELFF. CDR3 in DNA: TGTGCCAGCAGCGCCGGGACTAACACCGGGGAGCTGTTTTTT.

This chain joins TRBV7-8 and TRBJ1-1, with a weak D call TRBD1 (6 bases). This CDR3 contains 14 residues. Trimming pared 2 bases from V and 4 bases from J, leaving 11 bases between. The germline CDR1 and CDR2 sequences are SGHVS and FQNEAQ. The CDR3 protein is CASSLQGLSTEAFF. The CDR3, as DNA: TGTGCCAGCAGCTTACAGGGGTTGAGCACTGAAGCTTTCTTT.